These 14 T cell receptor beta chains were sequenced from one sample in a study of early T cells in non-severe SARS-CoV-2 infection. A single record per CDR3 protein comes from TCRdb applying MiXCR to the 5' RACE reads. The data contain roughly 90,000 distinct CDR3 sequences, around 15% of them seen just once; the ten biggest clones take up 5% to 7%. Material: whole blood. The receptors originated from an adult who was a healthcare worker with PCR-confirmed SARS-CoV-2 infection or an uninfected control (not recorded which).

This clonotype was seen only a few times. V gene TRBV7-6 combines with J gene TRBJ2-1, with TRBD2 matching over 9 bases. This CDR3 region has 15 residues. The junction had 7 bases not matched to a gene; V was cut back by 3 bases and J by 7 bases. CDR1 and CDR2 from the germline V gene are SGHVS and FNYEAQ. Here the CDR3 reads CASSLSGLAKNEQFF. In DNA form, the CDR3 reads TGTGCCAGCAGCTTGTCGGGACTAGCAAAAAATGAGCAGTTCTTC.

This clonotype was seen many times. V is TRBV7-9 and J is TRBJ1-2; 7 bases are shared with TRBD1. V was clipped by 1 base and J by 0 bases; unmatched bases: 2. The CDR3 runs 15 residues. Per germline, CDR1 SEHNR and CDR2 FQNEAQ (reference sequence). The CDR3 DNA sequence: TGTGCCAGCAGCTTAGGAACAGGGGCTAACTATGGCTACACCTTC. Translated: CASSLGTGANYGYTF.

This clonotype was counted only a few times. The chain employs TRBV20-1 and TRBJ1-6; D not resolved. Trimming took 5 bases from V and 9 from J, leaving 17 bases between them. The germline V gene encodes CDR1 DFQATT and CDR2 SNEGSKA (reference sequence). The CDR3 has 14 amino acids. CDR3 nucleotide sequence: TGCAGTGCTGAGACGGCAGTTAGTCCTTCACCCCTCCACTTT. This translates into CSAETAVSPSPLHF.

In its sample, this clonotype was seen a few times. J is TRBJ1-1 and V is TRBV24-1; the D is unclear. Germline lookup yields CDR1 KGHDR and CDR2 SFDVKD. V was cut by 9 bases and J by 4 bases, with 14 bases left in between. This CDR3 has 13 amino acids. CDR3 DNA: TGTGCCACCTCAATAGGAGTGGGCACTGAAGCTTTCTTT. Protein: CATSIGVGTEAFF.

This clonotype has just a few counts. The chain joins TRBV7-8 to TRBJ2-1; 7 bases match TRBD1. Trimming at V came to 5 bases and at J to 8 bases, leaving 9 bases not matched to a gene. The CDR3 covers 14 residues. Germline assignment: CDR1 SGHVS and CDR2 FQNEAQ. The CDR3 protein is CASSPRTGHDEQFF. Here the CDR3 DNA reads TGTGCCAGCAGCCCCCGGACAGGCCACGATGAGCAGTTCTTC.

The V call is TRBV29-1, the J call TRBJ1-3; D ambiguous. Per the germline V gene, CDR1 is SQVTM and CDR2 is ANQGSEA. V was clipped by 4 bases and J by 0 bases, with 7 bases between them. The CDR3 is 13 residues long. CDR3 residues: CSVAGSSGNTIYF. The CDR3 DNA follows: TGCAGCGTTGCCGGGAGCTCTGGAAACACCATATATTTT.

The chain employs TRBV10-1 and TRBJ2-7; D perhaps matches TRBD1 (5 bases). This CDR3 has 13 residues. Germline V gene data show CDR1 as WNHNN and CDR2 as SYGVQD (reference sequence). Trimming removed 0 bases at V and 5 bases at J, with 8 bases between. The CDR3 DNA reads TGCGCCAGCAGTGAGTCCCAGGGAAACGAGCAGTACTTC. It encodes CASSESQGNEQYF.

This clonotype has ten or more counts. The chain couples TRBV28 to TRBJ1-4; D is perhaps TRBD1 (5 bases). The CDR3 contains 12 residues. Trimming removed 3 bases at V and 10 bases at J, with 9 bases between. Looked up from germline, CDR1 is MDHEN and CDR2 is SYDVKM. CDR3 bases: TGTGCCAGCAGTTTGGGACGTGGAAAACTGTTTTTT. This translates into CASSLGRGKLFF.

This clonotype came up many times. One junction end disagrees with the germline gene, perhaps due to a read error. CDR3 loop: CASSFGTGDRTEAFF. The CDR3 nucleotides are TGTGCTAGCAGCTTCGGGACAGGGGATCGCACTGAAGCTTTCTTT. The chain carries TRBV7-7 and TRBJ1-1, with 10 bases identical to TRBD1. This CDR3 spans 15 amino acids. Germline V gene data show CDR1 as SSHAT and CDR2 as FNYEAQ (reference sequence).

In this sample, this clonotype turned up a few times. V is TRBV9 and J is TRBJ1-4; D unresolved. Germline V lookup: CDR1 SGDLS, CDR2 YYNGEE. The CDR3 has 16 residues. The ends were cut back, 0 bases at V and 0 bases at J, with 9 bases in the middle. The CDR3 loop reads CASSVARETTNEKLFF. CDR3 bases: TGTGCCAGCAGCGTAGCCCGGGAGACAACTAATGAAAAACTGTTTTTT.

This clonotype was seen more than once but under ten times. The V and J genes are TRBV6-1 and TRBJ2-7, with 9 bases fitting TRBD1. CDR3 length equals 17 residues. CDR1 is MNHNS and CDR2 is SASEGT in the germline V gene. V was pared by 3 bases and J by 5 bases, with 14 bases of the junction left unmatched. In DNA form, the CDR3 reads TGTGCCAGCAGTGATAAATGGGGGGACAGGGATCCAGACGAGCAGTACTTC. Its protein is CASSDKWGDRDPDEQYF.

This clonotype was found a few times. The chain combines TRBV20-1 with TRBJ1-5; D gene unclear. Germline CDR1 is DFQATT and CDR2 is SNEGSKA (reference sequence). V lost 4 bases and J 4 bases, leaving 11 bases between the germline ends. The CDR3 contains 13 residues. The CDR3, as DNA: TGCAGTGCTATAGGCTCCGTAAATCAGCCCCAGCATTTT. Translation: CSAIGSVNQPQHF.

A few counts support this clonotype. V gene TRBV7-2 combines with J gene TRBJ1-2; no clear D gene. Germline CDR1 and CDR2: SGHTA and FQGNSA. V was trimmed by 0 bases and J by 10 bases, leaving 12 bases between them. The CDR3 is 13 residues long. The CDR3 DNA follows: TGTGCCAGCAGCTTAGCGATGGTCCCCGACTACACCTTC. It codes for CASSLAMVPDYTF.

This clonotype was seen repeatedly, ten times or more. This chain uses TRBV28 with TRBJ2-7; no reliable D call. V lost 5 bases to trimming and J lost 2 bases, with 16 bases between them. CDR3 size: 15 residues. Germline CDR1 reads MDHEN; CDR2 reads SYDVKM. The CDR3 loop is CASSLQRIGAYEQYF. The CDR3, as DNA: TGTGCCAGCAGTCTCCAACGGATTGGGGCCTACGAGCAGTACTTC.